The clone carrying this T cell receptor (beta chain) came up once. Germline V gene sequence: CDR1 SGHVS, CDR2 FQNEAQ. The CDR3 contains 15 residues. Unmatched junction bases numbered 6, after V lost 4 bases and J lost 5 bases. This sample is drawn from a study of blood T cell repertoires in COVID-19. Study overall: Samples taken during acute and convalescent COVID-19 were collected in the United States, Italy and Spain. PBMCs, B-cell-depleted T cells, or T cells were the source of the cDNA or gDNA that made up the material.

In the source study's methods: Reference gene primer amplification yielded estimated nucleated cell counts. The data were produced by immunoSEQ multiplex PCR, yet TCRdb's version contains in-frame clones alone and is incomplete. The DNA was the basis for D and trimming; V, J and clone size are from that table. The sample lists around 100,000 clones, 70% to 90% occurring once. Sequencing was performed on peripheral blood. The sequence came from a man aged 45-60 years with active COVID-19. The chain is built from TRBV7-8 and TRBJ2-7; 12 bases align to TRBD1. The CDR3 nucleotides are TGTGCCAGCAGCTGGGGACAGGGGGCGAATAACGAGCAGTACTTC. Protein sequence: CASSWGQGANNEQYF.